These 9 T cell receptor beta chains came from one sample sequenced in a study of a mutant IDH1 vaccine in newly diagnosed glioma. These TCRs' antigens remain unknown. Described time point: week 35, safety follow-up. The vaccine gave 300 ug of a 20-mer mutant IDH1 peptide subcutaneously per dose. TCRdb's table, derived via immunoSEQ multiplex PCR, lists solely in-frame clones and lacks some. The sample includes over 45,000 clones, 75% to 85% of them seen just once. The sequencing here drew on PBMCs, taken from a glioma patient whose treatment included an IDH1 peptide vaccine. The receptors originated from a man aged 35 to 55 with glioma.

The V gene is TRBV19, the J gene TRBJ1-2; 9 bases agree with TRBD1. The CDR3 is 14 amino acids. The germline V gene encodes CDR1 LNHDA and CDR2 SQIVND (reference sequence). Germline trimming cut 6 bases from V and 5 bases from J; bases unmatched to any gene: 7. CDR3 sequence (DNA): TGTGCCAGTAGGCGACAGGGGGAGAGGTATGGCTACACCTTC. It specifies CASRRQGERYGYTF. The variable domain in full, with the rest retrieved from reference TRBV19 and TRBJ1-2, is DGGITQSPKYLFRKEGQNVTLSCEQNLNHDAMYWYRQDPGQGLRLIYYSQIVNDFQKGDIAEGYSVSREKKESFPLTVTSAQKNPTAFYLCASRRQGERYGYTFGSGTRLTVV.

The V call is TRBV25-1, the J call TRBJ2-3, with a tentative D call TRBD1 (7 bases). V dropped 1 base and J dropped 0 bases, with 17 bases sitting between them. CDR1 and CDR2 (germline): MGHDK, SYGVNS. The CDR3 has 18 amino acids. The CDR3 DNA is TGTGCCAGCAGTGAATTTACATACAGGGGACTTAGCACAGATACGCAGTATTTT. Translating it yields CASSEFTYRGLSTDTQYF.

The gene calls are TRBV9 and TRBJ1-1; D possibly corresponds to TRBD1 (5 bases). The V gene lost 0 bases and the J gene lost 7 bases, with 10 bases spanning the gap. Per the germline V gene, CDR1 is SGDLS and CDR2 is YYNGEE. The CDR3 totals 13 residues. This chain's CDR3 is CASSVAGSSEAFF. The CDR3 DNA reads TGTGCCAGCAGCGTAGCAGGGTCTAGTGAAGCTTTCTTT.

This chain links TRBV7-2 with TRBJ1-1, with D unclear. The CDR3 is 12 amino acids. V was cut by 2 bases and J by 1 base, with 2 bases left in between. Germline CDR1 and CDR2: SGHTA and FQGNSA. The CDR3: CASSLQNTEAFF. For the CDR3, the DNA is TGTGCCAGCAGCTTACAGAACACTGAAGCTTTCTTT.

The chain carries TRBV7-8 and TRBJ2-5; 9 nucleotides align to TRBD2. CDR1 and CDR2 (germline): SGHVS, FQNEAQ. This CDR3 is built from 19 residues. After removal of 1 base from V and 4 bases from J, the junction contained 16 bases not matched to a gene. The CDR3 region is CASSLGGAGTSRQGETQYF. In nucleotides, the CDR3 is TGTGCCAGCAGCTTAGGAGGGGCCGGGACTAGCAGGCAGGGAGAGACCCAGTACTTC.

The chain is built from TRBV5-6 and TRBJ2-3; 10 bases fit TRBD2. Germline loops: CDR1 SGHDT, CDR2 YYEEEE. V lost 7 bases, J lost 2 bases, and 4 bases stayed unmatched. The CDR3 loop spans 14 amino acids. The CDR3 bases are TGTGCCAGCGGACTAGCGGAGATCACAGATACGCAGTATTTT. Translation: CASGLAEITDTQYF.

The V and J genes are TRBV7-2 and TRBJ2-2; D gene unclear. V dropped 0 bases and J dropped 8 bases, with 4 bases sitting between them. This CDR3 has 12 residues. Germline V CDR1 and CDR2: SGHTA, FQGNSA. The CDR3 DNA sequence: TGTGCCAGCAGCTTAGCGGCTGGGGAGCTGTTTTTT. Translating it yields CASSLAAGELFF.

The chain carries TRBV5-1 and TRBJ1-2; 10 bases align to TRBD1. V shed 4 bases, J shed 6 bases, and the junction held 3 bases outside the gene matches. CDR1 and CDR2 (germline): SGHRS, YFSETQ. CDR3 length: 13 residues. In nucleotides, the CDR3 is TGCGCCAGCAGCGCGGACAGGGGGAATGGCTACACCTTC. It yields the protein CASSADRGNGYTF. The complete variable domain, with remaining parts taken from reference TRBV5-1 and TRBJ1-2, reads KAGVTQTPRYLIKTRGQQVTLSCSPISGHRSVSWYQQTPGQGLQFLFEYFSETQRNKGNFPGRFSGRQFSNSRSEMNVSTLELGDSALYLCASSADRGNGYTFGSGTRLTVV.

Only one count was recorded for this clone. The chain is built from TRBV6-1 and TRBJ2-7; 9 bases line up with TRBD1. In germline, CDR1 is MNHNS, CDR2 SASEGT. The CDR3 totals 17 residues. The V gene end was trimmed by 2 bases and the J gene end by 4 bases; junction bases not matched to a gene: 12. The CDR3 protein is CASSESPFTGGAYEQYF. The CDR3, as DNA: TGTGCCAGCAGTGAATCTCCCTTTACAGGGGGCGCGTACGAGCAGTACTTC.